The next 14 T cell receptor beta chains were all read from a single sample in a study of post-analysis software for immune sequencing data. Overall study findings and caveats: Five TRBV segments, including TRBV5-6, TRBV5-1 and TRBV20-1, were more frequent in patients than controls.

Every TCR beta cDNA library bore unique molecular identifiers. Via MiXCR, TCRdb re-called the PCR reads, giving one row per CDR3 protein. The table lists approximately 690,000 distinct CDR3 sequences, 55% to 60% of them singletons. These receptors' targets are unknown. The sequenced material came from blood. These receptors all come from a girl aged 2 to 10 with multiple sclerosis.

In its sample, this clonotype was seen a few times. The chain combines TRBV6-2 or TRBV6-3 with TRBJ1-4; D call uncertain. The CDR3 totals 15 residues. Trimming removed 4 bases from V and 4 bases from J, with 13 bases in between. Germline V gene lookup returns CDR1 MNHEY and CDR2 SVGEGT. The DNA of the CDR3 is TGTGCCAGCAGTTTCTACGGCGGGGTTAATGAAAAACTGTTTTTT. It encodes CASSFYGGVNEKLFF.

The genes are TRBV20-1 and TRBJ2-2, with 8 bases identical to TRBD1. Germline V lookup: CDR1 DFQATT, CDR2 SNEGSKA (reference sequence). This CDR3 comprises 17 residues. Trimming at V came to 6 bases and at J to 0 bases, leaving 12 bases not matched to a gene. The CDR3 loop reads CSAVHWTGLTNTGELFF. The CDR3, as DNA: TGCAGTGCCGTCCACTGGACAGGGCTGACGAACACCGGGGAGCTGTTTTTT.

The chain couples TRBV2 to TRBJ2-1, with D tentatively TRBD1 or TRBD2 (5 bases each). The CDR3 is 13 amino acids. Deletions cut 7 bases from V and 9 bases from J, with 16 bases between. Looked up from germline, CDR1 is SNHLY and CDR2 is FYNNEI. This chain's CDR3 is CASNTHPGTEQFF. As DNA, the CDR3 is TGTGCCAGCAATACCCACCCGGGGACTGAGCAGTTCTTC.

The chain couples TRBV6-5 to TRBJ2-6; 12 bases agree with TRBD2. In germline, CDR1 is MNHEY, CDR2 SVGAGI. V trimming: 3 bases; J trimming: 4 bases; junction bases outside the gene matches: 7. This CDR3 contains 18 residues. The CDR3 DNA reads as TGTGCCAGCAGTTATGGGCTAGCGGGAGGGGAAGGGGCCAACGTCCTGACTTTC. Residues: CASSYGLAGGEGANVLTF.

V and J are TRBV7-9 and TRBJ1-5; D gene uncertain. Trimming shortened V by 1 base and J by 7 bases, and 8 bases separated the two germline ends. CDR1 SEHNR and CDR2 FQNEAQ come from the germline V gene (reference sequence). CDR3 length: 13 amino acids. The CDR3 coding sequence is TGTGCCAGCAGCTTAGAGGGATGGCAGCCCCAGCATTTT. Protein product: CASSLEGWQPQHF.

V usage is TRBV20-1 and J usage is TRBJ2-7; maybe TRBD2 (6 bases). The V end was cut by 0 bases, the J end by 6 bases, with 15 bases between. Germline assignment: CDR1 DFQATT and CDR2 SNEGSKA (reference sequence). The CDR3 totals 14 residues. CDR3 nucleotide sequence: TGCAGTGCTAGAGAGGGCGCCCCCGGGGGCGAGCAGTACTTC. Amino acids: CSAREGAPGGEQYF.

For the CDR3, the DNA is TGTGCCAGCAGCTTAAATGGTCTCTACGAGCAGTACTTC. It translates to CASSLNGLYEQYF. The rearrangement links TRBV7-9 to TRBJ2-7; D call uncertain. The germline V gene encodes CDR1 SEHNR and CDR2 FQNEAQ (reference sequence). This CDR3 spans 13 amino acids. V was clipped by 2 bases and J by 3 bases, with 8 bases between them. Together with reference TRBV7-9 and TRBJ2-7, the CDR3 gives the full variable domain: DTGVSQNPRHKITKRGQNVTFRCDPISEHNRLYWYRQTLGQGPEFLTYFQNEAQLEKSRLLSDRFSAERPKGSFSTLEIQRTEQGDSAMYLCASSLNGLYEQYFGPGTRLTVT.

This sequence joins TRBV9 and TRBJ2-3; D gene unclear. The CDR3 sequence is 14 residues long. Trimming took 0 bases from V and 8 from J, leaving 13 bases between them. Germline CDR1 and CDR2: SGDLS and YYNGEE. The CDR3 bases are TGTGCCAGCAGCGTAGCTGGGCCAAGCCCTACGCAGTATTTT. Translation gives CASSVAGPSPTQYF.

This clonotype has at least ten counts. The chain uses TRBV6-5 and TRBJ2-1; no definite D call. V was trimmed by 2 bases and J by 5 bases, leaving 13 bases between them. Germline assignment: CDR1 MNHEY and CDR2 SVGAGI. This CDR3 comprises 15 residues. The CDR3 bases are TGTGCCAGCAGTTACCAGGACCCTTCCCACAATGAGCAGTTCTTC. Translated: CASSYQDPSHNEQFF.

This sequence joins TRBV5-1 and TRBJ2-7; 11 nucleotides match TRBD2. J was trimmed by 6 bases and V by 7 bases; bases with no gene match: 6. This CDR3 contains 13 residues. CDR1 and CDR2 from the germline V gene are SGHRS and YFSETQ. The CDR3 nucleotides are TGCGCCAGCGAAACCGGGACTAGCGGCGAGCAGTACTTC. It encodes CASETGTSGEQYF.

This chain connects TRBV12-3 or TRBV12-4 to TRBJ2-7; the D is unclear. Trimming shortened V by 3 bases and J by 3 bases, and 12 bases separated the two germline ends. CDR3 length: 14 amino acids. CDR3 nucleotides: TGTGCCAGCAGTTTCTTAGAACACTTCTACGAGCAGTACTTC. It yields the protein CASSFLEHFYEQYF.

The genes are TRBV27 and TRBJ1-2, with TRBD1 matching over 7 bases. Germline CDR1 is MNHEY and CDR2 is SMNVEV (reference sequence). V trimming: 2 bases; J trimming: 4 bases; junction bases outside the gene matches: 4. The CDR3 is 14 amino acids. The CDR3 coding sequence is TGTGCCAGCAGTTTACGGACAGGACGCTATGGCTACACCTTC. Amino acids: CASSLRTGRYGYTF.

This chain connects TRBV7-2 to TRBJ1-2; 8 bases line up with TRBD1. The V and J ends lost 3 bases and 6 bases, in that order; junction bases with no gene match: 9. CDR3 length: 15 amino acids. CDR1 is SGHTA and CDR2 is FQGNSA in the germline V gene. CDR3 coding DNA: TGTGCCAGCAGCTTCCAGCAGGGGGCTTTCGATGGCTACACCTTC. Translating it yields CASSFQQGAFDGYTF.

This clonotype was counted only a few times. The chain has TRBV10-3 and TRBJ2-1, with 11 bases aligning to TRBD1. There are 13 residues in the CDR3. From germline, CDR1 is ENHRY and CDR2 SYGVKD. The V gene end was trimmed by 8 bases and the J gene end by 6 bases; junction bases not matched to a gene: 3. The CDR3 DNA sequence: TGTGCCATCGGACAGGGGGCAGCCAATGAGCAGTTCTTC. Protein sequence: CAIGQGAANEQFF.